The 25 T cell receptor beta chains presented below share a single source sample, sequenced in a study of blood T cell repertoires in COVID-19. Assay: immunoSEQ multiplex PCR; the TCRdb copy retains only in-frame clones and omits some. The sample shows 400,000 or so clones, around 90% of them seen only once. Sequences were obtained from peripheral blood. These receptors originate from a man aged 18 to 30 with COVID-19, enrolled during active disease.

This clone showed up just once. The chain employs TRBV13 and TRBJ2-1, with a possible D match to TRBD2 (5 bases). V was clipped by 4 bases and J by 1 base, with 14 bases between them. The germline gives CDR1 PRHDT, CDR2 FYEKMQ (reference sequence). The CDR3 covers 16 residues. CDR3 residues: CASSSENSDSYNEQFF. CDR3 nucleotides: TGTGCCAGCAGCTCAGAGAATAGCGATTCCTACAATGAGCAGTTCTTC.

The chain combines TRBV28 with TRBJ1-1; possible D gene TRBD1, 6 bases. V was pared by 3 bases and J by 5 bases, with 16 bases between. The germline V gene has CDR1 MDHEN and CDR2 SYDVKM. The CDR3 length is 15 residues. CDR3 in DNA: TGTGCCAGCAGTTTGCCGACAGGCATTGGGACTGAAGCTTTCTTT. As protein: CASSLPTGIGTEAFF.

The CDR3 loop is CASSDGPSNEKLFF. The DNA of the CDR3 is TGTGCCAGCAGCGACGGTCCGTCCAATGAAAAACTGTTTTTT. The genes are TRBV9 and TRBJ1-4; D not certain. The CDR3 runs to 14 residues. Germline V gene data show CDR1 as SGDLS and CDR2 as YYNGEE. V lost 3 bases, J lost 5 bases, and 11 bases lay in between.

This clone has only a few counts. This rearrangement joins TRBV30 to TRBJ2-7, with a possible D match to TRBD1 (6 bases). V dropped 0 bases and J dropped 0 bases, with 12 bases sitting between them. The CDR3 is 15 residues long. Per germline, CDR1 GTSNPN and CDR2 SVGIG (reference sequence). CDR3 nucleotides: TGTGCCTGGAGTGTAGCAGGGGACCTCTCCTACGAGCAGTACTTC. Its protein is CAWSVAGDLSYEQYF.

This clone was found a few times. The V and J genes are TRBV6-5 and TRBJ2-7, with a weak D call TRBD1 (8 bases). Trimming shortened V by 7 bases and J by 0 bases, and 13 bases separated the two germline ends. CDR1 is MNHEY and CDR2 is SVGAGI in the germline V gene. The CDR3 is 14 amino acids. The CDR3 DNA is TGTGCCAGCAACAGGGGGGGGGCCTCCTACGAGCAGTACTTC. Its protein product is CASNRGGASYEQYF.

The CDR3 nucleotides read TGTGCCAGCAGCTTAACGGGAACAGGCCAAGAGACCCAGTACTTC. Encoded protein: CASSLTGTGQETQYF. The chain has TRBV7-3 and TRBJ2-5, with a possible D match to TRBD1 (5 bases). Germline V gene data show CDR1 as SGHTA and CDR2 as FQGTGA. This CDR3 comprises 15 residues. V lost 0 bases, J lost 1 base, and 9 bases lay in between.

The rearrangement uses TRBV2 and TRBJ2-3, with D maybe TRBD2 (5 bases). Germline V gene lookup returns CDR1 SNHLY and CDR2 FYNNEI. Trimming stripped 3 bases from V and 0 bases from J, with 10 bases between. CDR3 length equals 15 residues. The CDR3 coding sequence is TGTGCCAGCAGTGAGTCTAGCCGAAGCACAGATACGCAGTATTTT. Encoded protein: CASSESSRSTDTQYF.

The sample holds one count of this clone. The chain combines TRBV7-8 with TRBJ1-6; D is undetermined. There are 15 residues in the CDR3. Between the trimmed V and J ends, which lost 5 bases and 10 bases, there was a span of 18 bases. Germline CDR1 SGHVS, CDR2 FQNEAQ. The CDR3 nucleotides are TGTGCCAGCAGCCCACCTGAGGCCTCGGGGTCACCCCTCCACTTT. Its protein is CASSPPEASGSPLHF.

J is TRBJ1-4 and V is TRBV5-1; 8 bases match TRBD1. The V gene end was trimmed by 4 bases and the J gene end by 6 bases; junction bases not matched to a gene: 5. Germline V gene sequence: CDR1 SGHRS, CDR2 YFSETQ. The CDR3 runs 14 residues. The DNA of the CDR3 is TGCGCCAGCAGCAAGGACAGGGAGGATGAAAAACTGTTTTTT. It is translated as CASSKDREDEKLFF. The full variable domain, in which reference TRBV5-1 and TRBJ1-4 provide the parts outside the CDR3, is KAGVTQTPRYLIKTRGQQVTLSCSPISGHRSVSWYQQTPGQGLQFLFEYFSETQRNKGNFPGRFSGRQFSNSRSEMNVSTLELGDSALYLCASSKDREDEKLFFGSGTQLSVL.

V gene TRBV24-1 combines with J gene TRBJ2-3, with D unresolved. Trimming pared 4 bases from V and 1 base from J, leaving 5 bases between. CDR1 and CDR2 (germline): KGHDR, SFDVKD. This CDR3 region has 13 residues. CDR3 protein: CATSDPGTDTQYF. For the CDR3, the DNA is TGTGCCACCAGTGACCCCGGCACAGATACGCAGTATTTT.

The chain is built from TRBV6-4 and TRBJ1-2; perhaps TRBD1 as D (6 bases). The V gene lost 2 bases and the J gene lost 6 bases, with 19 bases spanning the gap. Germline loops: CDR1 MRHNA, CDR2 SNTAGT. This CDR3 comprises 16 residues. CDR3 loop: CASSDDGTPDRHGYTF. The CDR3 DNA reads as TGTGCCAGCAGTGACGACGGGACACCCGATAGGCATGGCTACACCTTC.

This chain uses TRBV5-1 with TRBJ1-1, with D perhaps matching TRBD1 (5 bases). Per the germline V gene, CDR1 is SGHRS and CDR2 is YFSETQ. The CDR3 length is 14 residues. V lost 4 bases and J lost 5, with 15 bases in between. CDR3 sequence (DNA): TGCGCCAGCAGCATTGGAATGCAGGGTACTGAAGCTTTCTTT. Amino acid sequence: CASSIGMQGTEAFF. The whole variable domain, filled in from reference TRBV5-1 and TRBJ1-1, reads KAGVTQTPRYLIKTRGQQVTLSCSPISGHRSVSWYQQTPGQGLQFLFEYFSETQRNKGNFPGRFSGRQFSNSRSEMNVSTLELGDSALYLCASSIGMQGTEAFFGQGTRLTVV.

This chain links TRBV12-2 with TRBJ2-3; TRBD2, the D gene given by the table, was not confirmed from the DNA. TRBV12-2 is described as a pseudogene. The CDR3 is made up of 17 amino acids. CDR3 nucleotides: TGTGCAAGTCGCTTATGCGCTAGCGGGAGGGCCGAAGATACGCAGTATTTT. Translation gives CASRLCASGRAEDTQYF.

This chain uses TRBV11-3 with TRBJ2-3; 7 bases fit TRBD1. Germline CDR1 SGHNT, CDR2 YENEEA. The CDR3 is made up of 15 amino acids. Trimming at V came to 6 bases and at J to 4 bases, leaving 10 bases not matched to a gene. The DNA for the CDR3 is TGTGCCAGCAGTGTGACAGGGATGCCATCAGATACGCAGTATTTT. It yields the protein CASSVTGMPSDTQYF.

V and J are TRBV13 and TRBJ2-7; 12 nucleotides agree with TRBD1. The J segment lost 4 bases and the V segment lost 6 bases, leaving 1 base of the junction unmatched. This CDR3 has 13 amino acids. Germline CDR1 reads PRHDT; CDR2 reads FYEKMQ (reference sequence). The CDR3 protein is CASRGQGAYEQYF. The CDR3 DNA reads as TGTGCCAGCAGGGGACAGGGGGCTTACGAGCAGTACTTC. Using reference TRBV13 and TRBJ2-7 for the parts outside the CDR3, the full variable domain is AAGVIQSPRHLIKEKRETATLKCYPIPRHDTVYWYQQGPGQDPQFLISFYEKMQSDKGSIPDRFSAQQFSDYHSELNMSSLELGDSALYFCASRGQGAYEQYFGPGTRLTVT.

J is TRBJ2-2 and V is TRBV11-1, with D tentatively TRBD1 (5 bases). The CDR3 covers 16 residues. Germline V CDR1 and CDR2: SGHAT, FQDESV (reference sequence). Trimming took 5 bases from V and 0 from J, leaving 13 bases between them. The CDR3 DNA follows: TGTGCCAGCAGCCATCAAACAGGCCCGAACACCGGGGAGCTGTTTTTT. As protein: CASSHQTGPNTGELFF. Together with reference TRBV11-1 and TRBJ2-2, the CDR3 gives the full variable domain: EAEVAQSPRYKITEKSQAVAFWCDPISGHATLYWYRQILGQGPELLVQFQDESVVDDSQLPKDRFSAERLKGVDSTLKIQPAELGDSAMYLCASSHQTGPNTGELFFGEGSRLTVL.

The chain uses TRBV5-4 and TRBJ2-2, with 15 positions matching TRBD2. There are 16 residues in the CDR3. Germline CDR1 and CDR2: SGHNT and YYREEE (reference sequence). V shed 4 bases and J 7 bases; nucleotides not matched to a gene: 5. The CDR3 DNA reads TGTGCCAGCAGCGGGACTAGCGGGAGGTCTGGCGGGGAGCTGTTTTTT. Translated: CASSGTSGRSGGELFF. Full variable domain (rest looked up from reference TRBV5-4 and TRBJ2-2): ETGVTQSPTHLIKTRGQQVTLRCSSQSGHNTVSWYQQALGQGPQFIFQYYREEENGRGNFPPRFSGLQFPNYSSELNVNALELDDSALYLCASSGTSGRSGGELFFGEGSRLTVL.

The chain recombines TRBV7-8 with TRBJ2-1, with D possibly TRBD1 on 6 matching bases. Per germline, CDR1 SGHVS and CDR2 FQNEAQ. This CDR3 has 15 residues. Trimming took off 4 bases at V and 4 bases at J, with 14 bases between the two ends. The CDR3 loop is CASSSPGDKYNEQFF. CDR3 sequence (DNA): TGTGCCAGCAGCTCCCCTGGGGACAAGTACAATGAGCAGTTCTTC. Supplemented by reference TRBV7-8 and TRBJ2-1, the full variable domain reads GAGVSQSPRYKVAKRGQDVALRCDPISGHVSLFWYQQALGQGPEFLTYFQNEAQLDKSGLPSDRFFAERPEGSVSTLKIQRTQQEDSAVYLCASSSPGDKYNEQFFGPGTRLTVL.

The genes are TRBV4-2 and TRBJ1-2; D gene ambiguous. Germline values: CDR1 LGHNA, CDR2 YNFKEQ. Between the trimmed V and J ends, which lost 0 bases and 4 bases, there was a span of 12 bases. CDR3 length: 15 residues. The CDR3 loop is CASSQERTLGYGYTF. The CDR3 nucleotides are TGTGCCAGCAGCCAAGAAAGGACTTTGGGCTATGGCTACACCTTC.

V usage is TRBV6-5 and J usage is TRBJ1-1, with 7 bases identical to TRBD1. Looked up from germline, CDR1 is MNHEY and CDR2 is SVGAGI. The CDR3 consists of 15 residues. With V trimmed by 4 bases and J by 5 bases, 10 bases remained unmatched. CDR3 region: CASSFGPSQGTEAFF. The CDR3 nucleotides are TGTGCCAGCAGTTTTGGACCGTCACAGGGGACTGAAGCTTTCTTT.

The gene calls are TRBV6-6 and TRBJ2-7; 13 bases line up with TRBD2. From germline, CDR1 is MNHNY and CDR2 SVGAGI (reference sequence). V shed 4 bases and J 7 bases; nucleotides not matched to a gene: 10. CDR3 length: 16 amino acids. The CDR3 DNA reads TGTGCCAGCAGTTCCGGGACTAGCGGGATCCCCAGGGAGCAGTACTTC. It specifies CASSSGTSGIPREQYF.

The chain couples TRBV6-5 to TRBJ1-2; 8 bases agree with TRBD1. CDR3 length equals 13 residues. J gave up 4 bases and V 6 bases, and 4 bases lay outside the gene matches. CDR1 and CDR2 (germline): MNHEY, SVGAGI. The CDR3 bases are TGTGCCAGCAGGCCCACAGGGGGCTATGGCTACACCTTC. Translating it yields CASRPTGGYGYTF.

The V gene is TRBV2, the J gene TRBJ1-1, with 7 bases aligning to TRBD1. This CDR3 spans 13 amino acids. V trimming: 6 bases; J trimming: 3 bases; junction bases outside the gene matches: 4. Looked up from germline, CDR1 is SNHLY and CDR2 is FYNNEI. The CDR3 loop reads CASRGTGDTEAFF. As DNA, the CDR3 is TGTGCCAGCAGAGGAACAGGGGACACTGAAGCTTTCTTT.

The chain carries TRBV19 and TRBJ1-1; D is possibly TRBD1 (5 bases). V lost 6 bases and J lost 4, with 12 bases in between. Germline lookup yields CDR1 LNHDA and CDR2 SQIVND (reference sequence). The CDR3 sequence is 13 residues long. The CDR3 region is CASSQQVSTEAFF. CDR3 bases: TGTGCCAGTAGCCAACAGGTGAGCACTGAAGCTTTCTTT.

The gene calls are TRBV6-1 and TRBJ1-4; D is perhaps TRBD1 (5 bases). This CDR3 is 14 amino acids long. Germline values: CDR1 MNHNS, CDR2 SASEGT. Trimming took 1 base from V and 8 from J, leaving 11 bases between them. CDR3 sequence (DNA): TGTGCCAGCAGTGAAGGGGATAAGGGGGAAAAACTGTTTTTT. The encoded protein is CASSEGDKGEKLFF.